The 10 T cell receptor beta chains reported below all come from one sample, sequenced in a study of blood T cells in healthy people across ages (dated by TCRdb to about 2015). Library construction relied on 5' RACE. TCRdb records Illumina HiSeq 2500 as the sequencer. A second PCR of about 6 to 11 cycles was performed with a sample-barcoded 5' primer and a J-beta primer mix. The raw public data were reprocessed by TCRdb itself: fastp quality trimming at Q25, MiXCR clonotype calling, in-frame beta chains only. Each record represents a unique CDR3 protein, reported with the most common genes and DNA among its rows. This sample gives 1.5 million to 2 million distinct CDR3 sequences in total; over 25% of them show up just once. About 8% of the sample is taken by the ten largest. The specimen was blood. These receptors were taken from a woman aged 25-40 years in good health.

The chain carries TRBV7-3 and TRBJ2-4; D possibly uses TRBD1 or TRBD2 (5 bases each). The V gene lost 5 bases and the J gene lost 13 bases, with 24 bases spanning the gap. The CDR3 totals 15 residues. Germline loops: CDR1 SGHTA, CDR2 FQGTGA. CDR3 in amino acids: CASSRDPAAYNEQYF. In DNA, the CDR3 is TGTGCCAGCAGCCGGGACCCGGCCGCCTACAATGAGCAGTACTTC.

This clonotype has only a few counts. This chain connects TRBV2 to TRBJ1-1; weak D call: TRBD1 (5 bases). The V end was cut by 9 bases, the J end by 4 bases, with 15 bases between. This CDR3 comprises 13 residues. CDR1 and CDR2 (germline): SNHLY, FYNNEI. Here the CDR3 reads CASRRDSPTEAFF. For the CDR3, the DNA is TGTGCCAGTAGGAGAGACAGCCCCACTGAAGCTTTCTTT.

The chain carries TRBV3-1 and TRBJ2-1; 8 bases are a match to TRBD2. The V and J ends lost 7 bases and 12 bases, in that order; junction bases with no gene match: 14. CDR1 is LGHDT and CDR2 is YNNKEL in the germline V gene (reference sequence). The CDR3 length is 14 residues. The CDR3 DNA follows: TGTGCCAGCACTTTAGGAGCGGGGGTGGTTGGGCAGTTCTTC. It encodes CASTLGAGVVGQFF.

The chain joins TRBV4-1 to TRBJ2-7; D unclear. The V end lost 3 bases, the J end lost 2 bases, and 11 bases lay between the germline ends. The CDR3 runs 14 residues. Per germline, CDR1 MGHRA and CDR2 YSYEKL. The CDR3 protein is CASSQATWAYEQYF. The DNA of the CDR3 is TGCGCCAGCAGCCAGGCAACATGGGCCTACGAGCAGTACTTC.

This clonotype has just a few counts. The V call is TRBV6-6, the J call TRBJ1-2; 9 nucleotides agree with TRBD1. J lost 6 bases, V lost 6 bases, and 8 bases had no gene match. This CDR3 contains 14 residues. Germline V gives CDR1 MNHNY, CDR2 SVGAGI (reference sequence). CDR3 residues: CASRPGTGNDGYTF. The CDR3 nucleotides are TGTGCCAGCAGACCCGGGACAGGGAACGATGGCTACACCTTC.

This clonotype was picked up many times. The CDR3 DNA reads TGTGCCAGCAGCCAAGATACGTATAAGCAGTACTTC. Its translation is CASSQDTYKQYF. This sequence joins TRBV3-1 and TRBJ2-7, with D unclear. The V gene's germline CDR1 is LGHDT and CDR2 YNNKEL (reference sequence). V lost 0 bases and J lost 8, with 8 bases in between. The CDR3 extends over 12 amino acids.

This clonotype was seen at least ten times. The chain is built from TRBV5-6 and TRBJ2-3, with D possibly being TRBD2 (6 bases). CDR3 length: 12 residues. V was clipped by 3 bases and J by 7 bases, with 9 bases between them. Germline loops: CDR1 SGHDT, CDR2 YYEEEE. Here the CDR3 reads CASSSGGNTQYF. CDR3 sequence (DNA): TGTGCCAGCAGCTCCGGCGGGAATACGCAGTATTTT.

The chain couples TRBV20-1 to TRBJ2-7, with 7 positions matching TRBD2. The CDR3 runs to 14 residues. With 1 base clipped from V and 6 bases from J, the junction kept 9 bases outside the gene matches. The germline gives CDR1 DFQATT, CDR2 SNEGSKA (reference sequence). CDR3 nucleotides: TGCAGTGCTAGAGGGGGCGGGAGTCTCCTCGAGCAGTACTTC. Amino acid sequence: CSARGGGSLLEQYF.

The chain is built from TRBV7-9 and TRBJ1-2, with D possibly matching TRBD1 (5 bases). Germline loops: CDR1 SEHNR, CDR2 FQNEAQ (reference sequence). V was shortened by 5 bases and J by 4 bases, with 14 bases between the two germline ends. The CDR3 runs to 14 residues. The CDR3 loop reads CASSKAGGSYGYTF. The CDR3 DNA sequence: TGTGCCAGCAGCAAAGCTGGGGGGAGCTATGGCTACACCTTC.

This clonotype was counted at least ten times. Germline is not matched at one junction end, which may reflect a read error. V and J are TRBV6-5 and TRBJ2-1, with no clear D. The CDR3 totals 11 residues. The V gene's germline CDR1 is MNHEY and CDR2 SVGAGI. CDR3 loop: CASIYYNEQFF. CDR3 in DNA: TGTGCCAGCATTTACTACAATGAGCAGTTCTTC.